The rows below give T cell receptor beta chains drawn from one sample of a study of T cells after yellow fever vaccination. Via MiXCR, TCRdb re-called the 5' RACE reads, giving one row per CDR3 protein. This table has 350,000 or so distinct CDR3 sequences, approximately 8% appearing once. The source material was PBMCs, sampled roughly 46 days after the first yellow fever vaccination. The receptors stem from a man between 18 and 29 years old who received the YFV17D yellow fever vaccine. Each CDR3 is given with its conserved first and last residue. A D gene is named only where the DNA matches it firmly. Not all rows give a size; the values are once, few, many and, for expanded clones, a class.

d_gene	abundance	j_gene	v_gene	CDR3aa	CDR3nt
TRBD2	NA	TRBJ2-3	TRBV5-1	CASSPLAGRGTDTQYF	TGCGCCAGCAGCCCCCTAGCGGGGAGGGGCACAGATACGCAGTATTTT
TRBD2	NA	TRBJ2-1	TRBV29-1	CSFSGLKSGGALEFF	TGCAGCTTCTCGGGCCTAAAGAGCGGGGGGGCCCTTGAGTTCTTC
NA	many	TRBJ1-5	TRBV6-1	CASSEASGYQPQHF	TGTGCCAGCAGTGAGGCCTCCGGGTATCAGCCCCAGCATTTT
NA	many	TRBJ1-2	TRBV6-1	CASKEGQDYYGYTF	TGTGCCAGCAAAGAGGGCCAGGACTACTATGGCTACACCTTC
NA	many	TRBJ1-5	TRBV12-3/TRBV12-4	CASSYAGTYSNQPQHF	TGTGCCAGCAGTTACGCAGGGACTTATAGCAATCAGCCCCAGCATTTT
TRBD2	NA	TRBJ2-1	TRBV20-1	CSASRGGPGESYNEQFF	TGCAGTGCTAGTCGGGGGGGCCCGGGGGAGTCCTACAATGAGCAGTTCTTC
TRBD1	NA	TRBJ1-3	TRBV7-9	CASSSVRDSSGNTIYF	TGTGCCAGCAGCTCCGTCAGGGACAGCTCTGGAAACACCATATATTTT
NA	few	TRBJ2-3	TRBV29-1	CSVESLTGDTQYF	TGCAGCGTTGAGAGCCTTACAGGAGATACGCAGTATTTT
NA	NA	TRBJ1-1	TRBV20-1	CSARSPRQNTEAFF	TGCAGTGCTAGATCCCCCCGACAGAACACTGAAGCTTTCTTT
NA	NA	TRBJ1-5	TRBV4-2	CASSQLGRGAASNQPQHF	TGTGCCAGCAGCCAATTAGGACGGGGGGCGGCAAGCAATCAGCCCCAGCATTTT